This T cell receptor beta chain was obtained from a study of CD8+ T cells in alopecia areata. This CDR3 has 16 amino acids. The germline V gene encodes CDR1 MGHDK and CDR2 SYGVNS. Trimming at V came to 3 bases and at J to 10 bases, leaving 13 bases not matched to a gene. Treatment reported: oral pan-JAK inhibitor, 5-10 mg twice daily. Extracted from the samples, RNA was reverse transcribed into cDNA to serve as the sequencing template. Sequencing was performed with immunoSEQ multiplex PCR; in TCRdb, only in-frame clones are kept and a portion is missing. Of just under 65,000 clones listed, 35% to 55% were seen once; the top ten hold roughly 20%.

The starting material was CD8+ T cells sorted from blood, obtained at approximately week 36, from a patient treated with tofacitinib. The chain recombines TRBV25-1 with TRBJ2-1; the match to TRBD1 covers 9 bases. The receptor comes from a human donor with alopecia areata. This CDR3 is CASSEITGTGPREQFF. The CDR3 DNA is TGTGCCAGCAGTGAGATTACCGGGACAGGGCCTAGGGAGCAGTTCTTC.